Detailed here is one TCR beta chain. Original analysis: Nucleated cell number was recorded as an estimate derived from reference gene primer amplification. Only in-frame clones appear in the TCRdb table, and some are missing; sequencing was by immunoSEQ multiplex PCR. V and J calls plus clone size are reproduced from that table; the DNA served to infer D and trimming. The sample shows fewer than 650,000 clones, roughly nine tenths of them seen only once. The Seattle site enrolled patients during active infection and followed them longitudinally. This record comes from a study of blood T cell repertoires in COVID-19. About the study: Acute and convalescent COVID-19 specimens originated in the United States, Italy and Spain. T cells, B-cell-depleted T cells, or PBMCs provided the cDNA or gDNA that served as material.

This CDR3 region has 17 residues. The J segment lost 4 bases and the V segment lost 0 bases, leaving 5 bases of the junction unmatched. Germline V lookup: CDR1 MNHEY, CDR2 SVGEGT. The chain employs TRBV6-2 or TRBV6-3 and TRBJ2-6; 8 bases are a match to TRBD2. Sequencing used peripheral blood. This receptor was identified in a woman between 50 and 59 years old with COVID-19, enrolled during active disease. CDR3 protein: CASSYSRGAPGANVLTF. CDR3 in DNA: TGTGCCAGCAGTTACTCGCGGGGGGCCCCCGGGGCCAACGTCCTGACTTTC.